Presented here are 3 T cell receptor beta chains from one specimen sequenced in a study of tumor and adjacent non-tumor tissue in lung cancer. This sample's RNA came from whole unsorted tissue. The normal lung tissue was taken more than 3 cm from the tumor edge. TCRbeta libraries were built with three rounds of nested PCR, modified from ARM-PCR. TCRdb itself ran the multiplex PCR reads through MiXCR, one entry per CDR3 protein. Of approximately 66,000 distinct CDR3 sequences in the sample, about 61% were seen once. Sequencing was carried out using distant non-tumor lung tissue. These TCRs come from a man aged 70 or older with non-small cell lung cancer.

This rearrangement joins TRBV12-3 or TRBV12-4 to TRBJ2-2; the D call may be TRBD1 or TRBD2 (7 bases each). The V and J ends lost 8 bases and 3 bases respectively, with 13 bases between them. The CDR3 spans 14 residues. The CDR3 DNA reads TGTGCCAGCCCTCAGGGGGGGTACACCGGGGAGCTGTTTTTT. Amino acids: CASPQGGYTGELFF.

Concerning this clonotype itself: This may stem from a read error, because a much larger clone lies one nucleotide away. The V call is TRBV7-8, the J call TRBJ2-7; D remains unclear. V was shortened by 5 bases and J by 3 bases, with 8 bases between the two germline ends. This CDR3 spans 12 amino acids. Per the germline V gene, CDR1 is SGHVS and CDR2 is FQNEAQ. The CDR3 sequence: CASSTHCYEQYF. The CDR3 DNA reads TGTGCCAGCAGCACCCACTGCTACGAGCAGTACTTC.

There are many counts of this clonotype. This chain connects TRBV12-3 or TRBV12-4 to TRBJ1-1, with D possibly being TRBD1 (5 bases). CDR3 length equals 15 residues. Trimming removed 2 bases at V and 0 bases at J, with 10 bases between. The CDR3 spells CASSLRGNMNTEAFF. In DNA, the CDR3 is TGTGCCAGCAGTTTACGGGGGAACATGAACACTGAAGCTTTCTTT.